The 26 T cell receptor beta chains given below trace back to one sample, sequenced in a study of Ad26.COV2.S vaccination and SARS-CoV-2 variants. Only in-frame clones appear in the TCRdb table, and some are missing; sequencing was by immunoSEQ multiplex PCR. The sample has 240,000 or so clones, 88% seen once. Treatment: around 19 received Ad26.COV2.S at low or high dose, single or two shots; roughly five received placebo; per-sample allocation not given. Sampling was performed 63 days after the first vaccine or placebo injection. The material sequenced was peripheral blood, taken in a trial of Ad26.COV2.S vaccine versus placebo. The receptors originated from a person aged 18-65 years who received the Ad26.COV2.S COVID-19 vaccine or a placebo.

CDR3 DNA: TGTGCCAGCAGCGTAGGAGGGATAGAGACCCAGTACTTC. Amino acid sequence: CASSVGGIETQYF. This sequence joins TRBV9 and TRBJ2-5; the D gene is possibly TRBD2 (5 bases). Germline V CDR1 and CDR2: SGDLS, YYNGEE. The CDR3 is 13 amino acids. Trimming removed 0 bases from V and 4 bases from J, with 7 bases in between.

The rearrangement links TRBV6-5 to TRBJ2-2; 9 bases agree with TRBD1. In germline, CDR1 is MNHEY, CDR2 SVGAGI. Trimming cost V 5 bases and J 4 bases; bases outside gene matches: 5. The CDR3 has 15 amino acids. Here the CDR3 DNA reads TGTGCCAGCAGTCCGGGGACAGGGAGCACCGGGGAGCTGTTTTTT. Translation: CASSPGTGSTGELFF.

The rearrangement joins TRBV5-5 to TRBJ2-1; D gene ambiguous. Trimming removed 0 bases at V and 2 bases at J, with 9 bases between. The germline V gene has CDR1 SGHKS and CDR2 YYEKEE (reference sequence). The CDR3 consists of 15 residues. CDR3 loop: CASSLGEDPYNEQFF. CDR3 sequence (DNA): TGTGCCAGCAGCTTGGGAGAGGATCCCTACAATGAGCAGTTCTTC. Using reference TRBV5-5 and TRBJ2-1 for the parts outside the CDR3, the full variable domain is DAGVTQSPTHLIKTRGQQVTLRCSPISGHKSVSWYQQVLGQGPQFIFQYYEKEERGRGNFPDRFSARQFPNYSSELNVNALLLGDSALYLCASSLGEDPYNEQFFGPGTRLTVL.

The gene calls are TRBV11-3 and TRBJ2-2, with TRBD1 matching over 9 bases. Germline assignment: CDR1 SGHNT and CDR2 YENEEA. V was pared by 1 base and J by 3 bases, with 3 bases of the junction left unmatched. This CDR3 is built from 16 residues. CDR3 bases: TGTGCCAGCAGCTTAGGCGACAGGGGGGACACCGGGGAGCTGTTTTTT. Translation: CASSLGDRGDTGELFF. Complete variable domain (other parts from reference TRBV11-3 and TRBJ2-2): EAGVVQSPRYKIIEKKQPVAFWCNPISGHNTLYWYLQNLGQGPELLIRYENEEAVDDSQLPKDRFSAERLKGVDSTLKIQPAELGDSAVYLCASSLGDRGDTGELFFGEGSRLTVL.

V and J are TRBV29-1 and TRBJ2-3; D unclear. The CDR3 is made up of 13 amino acids. The V end was cut by 3 bases, the J end by 0 bases, with 7 bases between. Germline CDR1 reads SQVTM; CDR2 reads ANQGSEA. CDR3 nucleotide sequence: TGCAGCGTTGATATAGCCAGCACAGATACGCAGTATTTT. Translated: CSVDIASTDTQYF.

The chain employs TRBV14 and TRBJ1-3; 10 bases match TRBD1. V shed 1 base and J 2 bases; nucleotides not matched to a gene: 2. The CDR3 consists of 16 residues. The germline V gene has CDR1 SGHDN and CDR2 FVKESK. This CDR3 reads CASSQVGTGAGNTIYF. The CDR3 DNA is TGTGCCAGCAGCCAAGTGGGGACAGGGGCTGGAAACACCATATATTTT.

The chain has TRBV28 and TRBJ2-7, with 9 bases that match TRBD2. J gave up 0 bases and V 6 bases, and 9 bases lay outside the gene matches. Germline CDR1 reads MDHEN; CDR2 reads SYDVKM. The CDR3 runs to 16 residues. The CDR3 reads CASRYPLRGGSYEQYF. In DNA, the CDR3 is TGTGCCAGCAGATACCCCTTGCGGGGGGGCTCCTACGAGCAGTACTTC. The whole variable domain, filled in from reference TRBV28 and TRBJ2-7, reads DVKVTQSSRYLVKRTGEKVFLECVQDMDHENMFWYRQDPGLGLRLIYFSYDVKMKEKGDIPEGYSVSREKKERFSLILESASTNQTSMYLCASRYPLRGGSYEQYFGPGTRLTVT.

The CDR3 DNA follows: TGTGCCAGCAGTGCGACTCCTAATCCACCGAACACCGGGGAGCTGTTTTTT. This gives the protein CASSATPNPPNTGELFF. The chain combines TRBV27 with TRBJ2-2; D is uncertain. This CDR3 region has 17 residues. V was clipped by 5 bases and J by 0 bases, with 16 bases between them. Germline CDR1 MNHEY, CDR2 SMNVEV (reference sequence).

The V call is TRBV5-4, the J call TRBJ1-3; TRBD1 matches 11 bases. This CDR3 spans 19 amino acids. The V and J ends lost 4 bases and 1 base, in that order; junction bases with no gene match: 13. Germline assignment: CDR1 SGHNT and CDR2 YYREEE (reference sequence). CDR3 nucleotides: TGTGCCAGCAGCCTTGGGGGTTTCGGACAGGGGGCTTCTGGAAACACCATATATTTT. The encoded protein is CASSLGGFGQGASGNTIYF.

This sequence joins TRBV2 and TRBJ2-5; 11 bases match TRBD2. The junction had 4 bases not matched to a gene; V was cut back by 7 bases and J by 3 bases. Germline CDR1 SNHLY, CDR2 FYNNEI. This CDR3 has 14 residues. The CDR3 DNA follows: TGTGCCAGCAACTTAGCGGGGGGGGAAGAGACCCAGTACTTC. Protein product: CASNLAGGEETQYF.

This clone was counted once. The chain links TRBV27 to TRBJ2-3, with 14 positions matching TRBD2. Germline lookup yields CDR1 MNHEY and CDR2 SMNVEV (reference sequence). The trim removed 2 bases at V and 7 bases at J, leaving 2 bases unmatched. This CDR3 is built from 15 residues. This chain's CDR3 is CASSLGTSGSYTQYF. The CDR3 DNA follows: TGTGCCAGCAGTTTAGGGACTAGCGGGAGTTATACGCAGTATTTT.

The chain combines TRBV25-1 with TRBJ2-1; D uncertain. Trimming took 0 bases from V and 7 from J, leaving 4 bases between them. Germline values: CDR1 MGHDK, CDR2 SYGVNS. The CDR3 extends over 12 amino acids. The CDR3 bases are TGTGCCAGCAGTGAATACGTGAATGAGCAGTTCTTC. This gives the protein CASSEYVNEQFF. Supplemented by reference TRBV25-1 and TRBJ2-1, the full variable domain reads EADIYQTPRYLVIGTGKKITLECSQTMGHDKMYWYQQDPGMELHLIHYSYGVNSTEKGDLSSESTVSRIRTEHFPLTLESARPSHTSQYLCASSEYVNEQFFGPGTRLTVL.

The chain recombines TRBV7-8 with TRBJ1-5, with a weak D call TRBD1 (5 bases). The CDR3 has 15 residues. In germline, CDR1 is SGHVS, CDR2 FQNEAQ. V was shortened by 3 bases and J by 0 bases, with 9 bases between the two germline ends. Written as DNA, the CDR3 is TGTGCCAGCAGCTTTGGGGGGAATAGCAATCAGCCCCAGCATTTT. Translation: CASSFGGNSNQPQHF.

This clone came up once. V is TRBV6-5 and J is TRBJ2-7; D may match TRBD1 or TRBD2 (5 bases each). The V gene's germline CDR1 is MNHEY and CDR2 SVGAGI. V lost 10 bases, J lost 3 bases, and 10 bases lay in between. CDR3 size: 11 residues. CDR3 bases: TGTGCCATCGGGACCGTCTACGAGCAGTACTTC. Residues: CAIGTVYEQYF.

The chain uses TRBV20-1 and TRBJ2-3; TRBD1 matches 8 bases. Germline CDR1 and CDR2: DFQATT and SNEGSKA (reference sequence). The CDR3 is 11 residues long. With 3 bases clipped from V and 10 bases from J, the junction kept 3 bases outside the gene matches. CDR3 nucleotides: TGCAGTGCTAGCAGGACAGGGCCGCAGTATTTT. It translates to CSASRTGPQYF.

This chain uses TRBV19 with TRBJ1-1, with D unclear. The V end lost 5 bases, the J end lost 7 bases, and 8 bases lay between the germline ends. Germline-derived CDR1 and CDR2 are LNHDA and SQIVND (reference sequence). This CDR3 has 11 amino acids. CDR3 region: CASSVTVEAFF. CDR3 DNA sequence: TGTGCCAGTAGTGTTACAGTTGAAGCTTTCTTT. The whole variable domain, remainder taken from reference TRBV19 and TRBJ1-1, is DGGITQSPKYLFRKEGQNVTLSCEQNLNHDAMYWYRQDPGQGLRLIYYSQIVNDFQKGDIAEGYSVSREKKESFPLTVTSAQKNPTAFYLCASSVTVEAFFGQGTRLTVV.

The chain has TRBV18 and TRBJ2-1; 7 bases are shared with TRBD2. The V gene's germline CDR1 is KGHSH and CDR2 LQKENI. The CDR3 totals 16 residues. With 5 bases clipped from V and 3 bases from J, the junction kept 10 bases outside the gene matches. The CDR3 loop is CASSGLGAGDYNEQFF. The CDR3 coding sequence is TGTGCCAGCTCAGGCCTCGGTGCGGGAGACTACAATGAGCAGTTCTTC.

This rearrangement joins TRBV10-3 to TRBJ1-3; D unresolved. Germline CDR1 reads ENHRY; CDR2 reads SYGVKD. CDR3 length: 16 residues. Trimming removed 2 bases at V and 0 bases at J, with 11 bases between. Written as DNA, the CDR3 is TGTGCCATCAGTGAGGCCATAGGGAGCTCTGGAAACACCATATATTTT. It translates to CAISEAIGSSGNTIYF.

This chain links TRBV18 with TRBJ2-1, with TRBD1 matching 9 bases. The CDR3 spans 15 residues. In germline, CDR1 is KGHSH, CDR2 LQKENI. The V segment lost 3 bases and the J segment 5 bases; nucleotides outside the gene matches: 5. In nucleotides, the CDR3 is TGTGCCAGCTCACCCACGACAGGGGGAGACAATGAGCAGTTCTTC. Its protein product is CASSPTTGGDNEQFF.

This clone was seen once. This chain links TRBV27 with TRBJ2-2; 8 bases line up with TRBD1. Trimming took 9 bases from V and 4 from J; bases not matched to a gene: 7. Germline V gene data show CDR1 as MNHEY and CDR2 as SMNVEV (reference sequence). The CDR3 is made up of 14 amino acids. CDR3 DNA: TGTGCCAGAGATCAGGGGGCGTGCACCGGGGAGCTGTTTTTT. Translation gives CARDQGACTGELFF.

This clone turned up a few times. The chain carries TRBV12-3 or TRBV12-4 and TRBJ2-1; maybe TRBD1 (6 bases). Trimming stripped 6 bases from V and 2 bases from J, with 8 bases between. The CDR3 covers 13 residues. CDR3 amino acids: CASRRDTYNEQFF. The CDR3 nucleotides read TGTGCCAGCAGACGGGACACCTACAATGAGCAGTTCTTC.

Only one count was recorded for this clone. This chain uses TRBV2 with TRBJ1-5; D is perhaps TRBD1 (5 bases). The CDR3 runs to 14 residues. Looked up from germline, CDR1 is SNHLY and CDR2 is FYNNEI. V was clipped by 1 base and J by 9 bases, with 13 bases between them. This CDR3 reads CASSEVRGVSPQHF. CDR3 sequence (DNA): TGTGCCAGCAGTGAAGTTAGAGGGGTATCGCCCCAGCATTTT.

The chain carries TRBV5-4 and TRBJ2-1; 8 bases agree with TRBD2. V lost 1 base and J lost 0; bases outside the gene matches: 9. From germline, CDR1 is SGHNT and CDR2 YYREEE (reference sequence). The length of the CDR3 is 18 residues. CDR3 protein: CASSLPLAGPSSYNEQFF. The CDR3 nucleotides are TGTGCCAGCAGCTTGCCGCTAGCGGGTCCTAGCTCCTACAATGAGCAGTTCTTC.

The J gene is TRBJ2-2, the V gene TRBV19; 7 bases fit TRBD1. The V and J ends lost 5 bases and 5 bases, in that order; junction bases with no gene match: 2. There are 13 residues in the CDR3. The germline CDR1 and CDR2 sequences are LNHDA and SQIVND (reference sequence). DNA for the CDR3: TGTGCCAGTAGTTTACAGGGGACCGGGGAGCTGTTTTTT. Translating gives CASSLQGTGELFF.

V gene TRBV2 combines with J gene TRBJ1-6; TRBD1 matches 8 bases. This CDR3 has 14 residues. The J segment lost 9 bases and the V segment lost 5 bases, leaving 6 bases of the junction unmatched. CDR1 is SNHLY, CDR2 FYNNEI, per germline. The CDR3 DNA is TGTGCCAGCAGTACGACAGGGGAGGCTTCACCCCTCCACTTT. Protein sequence: CASSTTGEASPLHF.

V usage is TRBV28 and J usage is TRBJ1-3; D remains ambiguous. The ends were cut back, 2 bases at V and 2 bases at J, with 1 base in the middle. CDR1 is MDHEN, CDR2 SYDVKM, per germline. The CDR3 is 12 residues long. CDR3 nucleotides: TGTGCCAGCAGTTTAGCTGGAAACACCATATATTTT. Translation: CASSLAGNTIYF.